Described below is a single T cell receptor beta chain sequence and its context. CDR3 size: 14 residues. Trimming took 5 bases from V and 6 from J; bases not matched to a gene: 7. CDR1 is LGHDT, CDR2 YNNKEL, per germline (reference sequence). The data were produced by immunoSEQ multiplex PCR, yet TCRdb's version contains in-frame clones alone and is incomplete. This table has 100,000 to 150,000 clones, around 80% appearing once. These data belong to a study of blood T cell repertoires in COVID-19. Study summary: There were acute and convalescent COVID-19 samples, and they came from the United States, Italy and Spain. The analysed material was cDNA or gDNA that came from T cells, B-cell-depleted T cells, or PBMCs.

Sequenced material: peripheral blood. The clonotype comes from a man between 65 and 85 years old with acute or convalescent COVID-19. The V call is TRBV3-1 (or the pseudogene TRBV3-2), the J call TRBJ2-1; 7 nucleotides line up with TRBD2. The CDR3 region has the DNA TGTGCCAGCAGCTCGTGGGGGGAGGGCAATGAGCAGTTCTTC. Encoded protein: CASSSWGEGNEQFF.